The present T cell receptor beta chain was sequenced within a study of control samples from healthy donors and cancer patients. This clone appeared a single time. Clones were read by immunoSEQ multiplex PCR, and TCRdb kept only the in-frame ones, dropping some. The sample has under 150,000 clones, more than 70% seen once. The CDR3 runs 13 residues. The germline CDR1 and CDR2 sequences are SEHNR and FQNEAQ (reference sequence). V lost 1 base and J 9 bases, leaving 10 bases between the germline ends. This sequence originates from a woman aged 70-85 years in good health. The chain employs TRBV7-9 and TRBJ2-1; D remains unclear. Material for sequencing was blood. In DNA form, the CDR3 reads TGTGCCAGCAGCTTAGACCCCCATACTGAGCAGTTCTTC. Translation: CASSLDPHTEQFF.